This T cell receptor beta chain was retrieved from a study of OX40 agonist ivuxolimab in advanced cancers. Points from the study as a whole: More expanded clones were found, on average, in CD8+ than in CD4+ T cells.

With regard to this clone: As yet, its antigen is unknown.

TCRdb's copy holds only in-frame clones and misses some; the assay was immunoSEQ multiplex PCR. The data show around 80,000 clones, with roughly 92% seen just once and over 0.6% held by the top ten. The CDR3 is 13 residues long. V gave up 2 bases and J gave up 8 bases, with 9 bases separating them. CDR1 is MRHNA, CDR2 SNTAGT, per germline. The gene calls are TRBV6-4 and TRBJ2-2, with D uncertain. This material consisted of CD4+ or CD8+ T cells sorted from blood, taken in a trial of the OX40 agonist ivuxolimab. The sequence was collected from an adult with an advanced solid tumor such as melanoma, head and neck, liver or kidney cancer. CDR3 protein: CASSDMGSGELFF. DNA of the CDR3: TGTGCCAGCAGTGACATGGGATCGGGGGAGCTGTTTTTT.